Listed below are T cell receptor beta chains from one sample, sequenced in a study of blood T cell repertoires in COVID-19. Assay: immunoSEQ multiplex PCR; the TCRdb copy retains only in-frame clones and omits some. Of about 90,000 clones listed, about 86% are singletons. What was sequenced was peripheral blood. The receptors were sampled from a man older than 75 with active or convalescent COVID-19. CDR3s include the opening cysteine and the closing phenylalanine or tryptophan. A D gene is named only where the DNA matches it firmly. Clone size is not always given. Where it is, it says once, few, many or a class for expanded clones.

- - TRBJ1-2 TRBV19 TGTGCCAGTAGTCTACAGGACAACTATGGCTACACCTTC CASSLQDNYGYTF
once - TRBJ2-1 TRBV24-1 TGTGCCACGTCTCGGGGAGACTACAATGAGCAGTTCTTC CATSRGDYNEQFF
- - TRBJ1-1 TRBV7-2 TGTGCCAGCAGCAAGGACAGAAACACTGAAGCTTTCTTT CASSKDRNTEAFF
- TRBD2 TRBJ2-1 TRBV6-6 TGTGCCAGCAGTATAGGGACTAGCGTGTACAATGAGCAGTTCTTC CASSIGTSVYNEQFF
- - TRBJ1-2 TRBV7-2 TGTGCCAGCAGCTTAGACTCAGGTCCAGATACGGGCTACACCTTC CASSLDSGPDTGYTF
- - TRBJ2-1 TRBV9 TGTGCCAGCAGCACCCGACAGATTAGCTCCTACAATGAGCAGTTCTTC CASSTRQISSYNEQFF
once - TRBJ1-6 TRBV4-3 TGCGCCAGCAGCCAGGCTCGAGACGGAGGTTCACCCCTCCACTTT CASSQARDGGSPLHF
- TRBD2 TRBJ2-1 TRBV7-2 TGTGCCAGCAGCTTCCAGACTAGCGGGAGGGCGGAGCAGTTCTTC CASSFQTSGRAEQFF
- TRBD1 TRBJ1-1 TRBV11-1 TGTGCCAGCAGCTGGGGACAGGGGGCTGCTTTCTTT CASSWGQGAAFF
- - TRBJ2-2 TRBV5-6 TGTGCCAGCAGCTTATTTACGAACACCGGGGAGCTGTTTTTT CASSLFTNTGELFF
- TRBD1 TRBJ1-1 TRBV12-3/TRBV12-4 TGTGCCAGCAGTCGGGACAGGGAAACCGAAGCTTTCTTT CASSRDRETEAFF
- TRBD2 TRBJ2-1 TRBV4-1 TGCGCCAGCAGCCAAGATAGAACTAGCGGGAGCCGATACAATGAGCAGTTCTTC CASSQDRTSGSRYNEQFF
- TRBD2 TRBJ2-7 TRBV7-2 TGTGCCAGCAAAAAGGGACTAGCAAGTGAGCAGTACTTC CASKKGLASEQYF
- TRBD1 TRBJ1-1 TRBV30 TGTGCCTGGAGTGTATTCAGGGGGCGGAACACTGAAGCTTTCTTT CAWSVFRGRNTEAFF
- TRBD2 TRBJ2-3 TRBV7-9 TGTGCCAGCAGCCTGACCCTAGCGGGAGGGTCAGATACGCAGTATTTT CASSLTLAGGSDTQYF
few - TRBJ1-2 TRBV29-1 TGCAGCGTTGAGCGGAGACAGCTTAACTATGGCTACACCTTC CSVERRQLNYGYTF
- TRBD2 TRBJ2-1 TRBV7-2 TGTGCCAGCGCAACTAGCGGAGAGTACAATGAGCAGTTCTTC CASATSGEYNEQFF
- - TRBJ1-2 TRBV5-5 TGTGCCAGCAGCTTGGCCTTAGCAGCTAACTATGGCTACACCTTC CASSLALAANYGYTF
- - TRBJ2-7 TRBV11-1 TGTGCCAGCAGCCGCCAACGGGGAGCGGCAGCCTACGAGCAGTACTTC CASSRQRGAAAYEQYF
- - TRBJ2-7 TRBV6-1 TGTGCCAGCAGTGAAGGTAGCTGGGGCCACGAGCAGTACTTC CASSEGSWGHEQYF
- - TRBJ1-5 TRBV7-9 TGTGCCAGCGGGGGCGGCAATCAGCCCCAGCATTTT CASGGGNQPQHF
- TRBD2 TRBJ2-7 TRBV3-1/TRBV3-2 TGTGCCAGCAGCCAAGATTGGCTAGCGGCCTACGAGCAGTACTTC CASSQDWLAAYEQYF
- TRBD2 TRBJ2-7 TRBV15 TGTGCCACCAGCAGAGAGACTAGCGGGAGGGCCGGGTACGAGCAGTACTTC CATSRETSGRAGYEQYF
- - TRBJ1-1 TRBV4-3 TGCGCCAGCAGCCAAGATTACAGAGTCACTGAAGCTTTCTTT CASSQDYRVTEAFF
- TRBD2 TRBJ2-7 TRBV3-1/TRBV3-2 TGTGCCAGCAGCCAATATAAAGCGGGGACCTACGAGCAGTACTTC CASSQYKAGTYEQYF
- - TRBJ1-1 TRBV6-5 TGTGCCAGCAGTTACTCGACTCCCACAGAAGCTTTCTTT CASSYSTPTEAFF
- TRBD1 TRBJ1-2 TRBV4-2 TGTGCCAGCAGTCAACGACAGGGGACTAACTATGGCTACACCTTC CASSQRQGTNYGYTF
- - TRBJ2-4 TRBV2 TGTGCCAGCGCAGGGGTTCGAGCCAAAAACATTCAGTACTTC CASAGVRAKNIQYF
- TRBD1 TRBJ2-7 TRBV19 TGTGCCAGTAGAGAGGCGGGACAGGGTACCTACGAGCAGTACTTC CASREAGQGTYEQYF
- - TRBJ2-3 TRBV19 TGTGCCAGTACCCTCGGGAGTAGCACAGATACGCAGTATTTT CASTLGSSTDTQYF
few - TRBJ2-2 TRBV6-6 TGTGCCAGCACTATCGCGGGTAACACCGGGGAGCTGTTTTTT CASTIAGNTGELFF
- - TRBJ2-1 TRBV6-5 TGTGCCAGCCAGAGCGGGTTTCTCTACAATGAGCAGTTCTTC CASQSGFLYNEQFF
- - TRBJ2-7 TRBV9 TGTGCCAGCAGCGTAAGGGACACGACCTACGAGCAGTACTTC CASSVRDTTYEQYF
- TRBD2 TRBJ2-2 TRBV9 TGTGCCAGCAGCGTATTGGCGGGAGAAGTCGCCGGGGAGCTGTTTTTT CASSVLAGEVAGELFF
- TRBD1 TRBJ1-5 TRBV28 TGTGCCAGCAGGCGGGACAGAAACAATCAGCCCCAGCATTTT CASRRDRNNQPQHF
- TRBD1 TRBJ1-2 TRBV5-4 TGTGCCAGCAGCTTGGGGGGACAGGGGGCTCACTATGGCTACACCTTC CASSLGGQGAHYGYTF
- TRBD1 TRBJ2-7 TRBV4-3 TGCGCCAGCAGCCAAAGGACAGGGGACTACGAGCAGTACTTC CASSQRTGDYEQYF
- - TRBJ2-1 TRBV5-1 TGCGCCAGCAGCGATGAACTAGGGCAAGTCTACAATGAGCAGTTCTTC CASSDELGQVYNEQFF
- - TRBJ1-4 TRBV19 TGTGCCAGCCGTGACAGGCCGGCAACTAATGAAAAACTGTTTTTT CASRDRPATNEKLFF
- - TRBJ1-1 TRBV18 TGTGCCAGCTCACCGGGCGAAGGCACTGAAGCTTTCTTT CASSPGEGTEAFF
once - TRBJ2-3 TRBV28 TGTGCCAGCAGTTTAGCGCAGGACACAGATACGCAGTATTTT CASSLAQDTDTQYF
- TRBD2 TRBJ2-7 TRBV28 TGTGCCAGTCCAGCGGGGCAAACGTACTTC CASPAGQTYF